The next 14 T cell receptor beta chains were all read from a single sample in a study of PD-L1 blockade in urothelial cancer. Data came from immunoSEQ multiplex PCR; TCRdb stores just in-frame clones and leaves some out. The sample consists of roughly 50,000 clones, 60% to 80% of them appearing once. The sequencing here drew on PBMCs, taken around atezolizumab (anti-PD-L1) treatment. The receptors were sampled from a man between 65 and 85 years old with urothelial cancer.

Note on this clone: The germline gene is not matched at one end of the junction; a read error may be the cause. This chain links TRBV6-4 with TRBJ2-3; no firm D call. The CDR3 is 13 amino acids. Germline V lookup: CDR1 MRHNA, CDR2 SNTAGT. CDR3 sequence (DNA): TGTGCCAGCAGTGACCCCGGTGGGCGTCCCGCGTTTTTT. Its translation is CASSDPGGRPAFF.

The chain uses TRBV10-2 and TRBJ2-1, with TRBD1 matching over 12 bases. V lost 9 bases to trimming and J lost 5 bases; unmatched junction nucleotides: 20. CDR3 size: 19 residues. Germline lookup yields CDR1 WSHSY and CDR2 SAAADI. The CDR3 DNA follows: TGCGCCAGTCGGGACAGGGGGCTGCTTGGCCCACCCATGGACAATGAGCAGTTCTTC. This codes for CASRDRGLLGPPMDNEQFF.

The V call is TRBV6-5, the J call TRBJ1-2; D uncertain. Trimming removed 7 bases from V and 8 bases from J, with 17 bases in between. Germline lookup yields CDR1 MNHEY and CDR2 SVGAGI. This CDR3 has 13 residues. The CDR3 DNA sequence: TGTGCCAGCACCAACCCTCGGCGGATCGGCTACACCTTC. Translating it yields CASTNPRRIGYTF.

The rearrangement joins TRBV5-1 to TRBJ2-7, with 7 bases that match TRBD2. The germline CDR1 and CDR2 sequences are SGHRS and YFSETQ. The CDR3 spans 14 residues. Trimming took 6 bases from V and 2 from J; bases not matched to a gene: 8. The CDR3 nucleotides read TGCGCCAGCAATCCAACAGCGGGGCCCTACGAGCAGTACTTC. Amino acids: CASNPTAGPYEQYF.

The chain carries TRBV30 and TRBJ1-1; D remains unclear. This CDR3 is 13 amino acids long. V lost 0 bases and J lost 1, with 6 bases in between. CDR1 GTSNPN and CDR2 SVGIG come from the germline V gene (reference sequence). The CDR3 nucleotides are TGTGCCTGGAGTGTAGAGGGGAACACTGAAGCTTTCTTT. It specifies CAWSVEGNTEAFF.

The chain links TRBV6-6 to TRBJ1-2, with 9 bases fitting TRBD1. The length of the CDR3 is 12 residues. J was trimmed by 7 bases and V by 7 bases; bases with no gene match: 4. CDR1 and CDR2 (germline): MNHNY, SVGAGI (reference sequence). This CDR3 reads CASTPGQGGYTF. The CDR3 DNA reads as TGTGCCAGCACCCCGGGACAGGGTGGCTACACCTTC.

The chain has TRBV5-6 and TRBJ1-2; no definite D call. Trimming removed 4 bases from V and 2 bases from J, with 15 bases in between. CDR1 is SGHDT and CDR2 is YYEEEE in the germline V gene. This CDR3 contains 15 residues. CDR3 sequence reads: CASSEVPGINYGYTF. The CDR3, as DNA: TGTGCCAGCAGCGAAGTACCCGGGATAAACTATGGCTACACCTTC.

Notes on this clone: The same CDR3 arises from other DNA sequences in this sample as well. The J gene is TRBJ2-6, the V gene TRBV15; D unresolved. V was pared by 7 bases and J by 0 bases, with 4 bases between. Germline CDR1 is LNHNV and CDR2 is YYDKDF (reference sequence). The CDR3 runs 13 residues. The chain's CDR3 is CATTRSGANVLTF. In DNA, the CDR3 is TGTGCCACCACCCGCTCTGGGGCCAACGTCCTGACTTTC.

The chain recombines TRBV6-5 with TRBJ1-4; no definite D call. Germline V gives CDR1 MNHEY, CDR2 SVGAGI. The V end was cut by 2 bases, the J end by 8 bases, with 18 bases between. The CDR3 has 16 residues. The CDR3 DNA sequence: TGTGCCAGCAGTTACGCGGCCACGAGGGTCGGGGAAAAACTGTTTTTT. It codes for CASSYAATRVGEKLFF.

V usage is TRBV18 and J usage is TRBJ1-2; 11 positions match TRBD1. CDR1 and CDR2 (germline): KGHSH, LQKENI. The trim removed 3 bases at V and 8 bases at J, leaving 11 bases unmatched. The CDR3 runs to 16 residues. This CDR3 is CASSPLAGTGGGGYTF. CDR3 DNA sequence: TGTGCCAGCTCACCGTTGGCCGGGACAGGGGGAGGAGGCTACACCTTC.

The chain employs TRBV4-3 and TRBJ2-1; 11 positions match TRBD2. The V gene end was trimmed by 0 bases and the J gene end by 0 bases; junction bases not matched to a gene: 7. CDR1 is LGHNA and CDR2 is YSLEER in the germline V gene. The CDR3 is 19 residues long. CDR3 in amino acids: CASSQDTLAGGSSYNEQFF. The DNA of the CDR3 is TGCGCCAGCAGCCAAGATACCCTAGCGGGAGGAAGCTCCTACAATGAGCAGTTCTTC.

The V gene is TRBV6-4, the J gene TRBJ2-7; 10 positions match TRBD1. This CDR3 spans 18 amino acids. With V trimmed by 1 base and J by 3 bases, 12 bases remained unmatched. The germline V gene encodes CDR1 MRHNA and CDR2 SNTAGT. CDR3: CASSDCKGTGVSYYEQYF. The CDR3 DNA reads as TGTGCCAGCAGTGACTGCAAAGGGACAGGGGTCAGCTACTACGAGCAGTACTTC.

The V and J genes are TRBV7-9 and TRBJ1-1, with TRBD1 matching over 9 bases. There are 14 residues in the CDR3. Germline-derived CDR1 and CDR2 are SEHNR and FQNEAQ (reference sequence). With 6 bases clipped from V and 0 bases from J, the junction kept 2 bases outside the gene matches. The CDR3 loop is CASSYRGLNTEAFF. CDR3 nucleotide sequence: TGTGCCAGCAGTTACAGGGGGCTGAACACTGAAGCTTTCTTT.

The chain employs TRBV5-6 and TRBJ2-7; the D gene is possibly TRBD2 (5 bases). The length of the CDR3 is 12 residues. V was cut by 6 bases and J by 6 bases, with 13 bases left in between. CDR1 SGHDT and CDR2 YYEEEE come from the germline V gene. CDR3 DNA: TGTGCCAGCACCCGCCTGGGGAGCGAGCAGTACTTC. The encoded protein is CASTRLGSEQYF.